Below are 12 T cell receptor beta chains sequenced from a single sample in a study of T cell repertoires in cytomegalovirus infection. Each CDR3 protein is one row after TCRdb ran MiXCR on the reads. The sample records some 940,000 distinct CDR3 sequences, around 30% being singletons. Their antigens are not known. The source material was cultured CD8+ T cells from PBMCs, sampled from culture after CMV antigen stimulation. All receptors come from a human donor in good health (CMV status not recorded). Some clones in this sample may be carry-over from other donors' samples.

The genes are TRBV6-6 and TRBJ1-2, with TRBD1 identical over 11 bases. Germline values: CDR1 MNHNY, CDR2 SVGAGI (reference sequence). V shed 0 bases and J 0 bases; nucleotides not matched to a gene: 3. The CDR3 is made up of 17 amino acids. In DNA form, the CDR3 reads TGTGCCAGCAGTTACTCGGGACAGGGGGTAGCTAACTATGGCTACACCTTC. This codes for CASSYSGQGVANYGYTF.

This clonotype was seen only a few times. The rearrangement links TRBV4-1 to TRBJ2-4; 9 positions agree with TRBD2. Germline-derived CDR1 and CDR2 are MGHRA and YSYEKL. The CDR3 is 17 residues long. With V trimmed by 0 bases and J by 0 bases, 3 bases remained unmatched. CDR3 DNA: TGCGCCAGCAGCCAAGATGGCGGGGGGGGAGCCAAAAACATTCAGTACTTC. It yields the protein CASSQDGGGGAKNIQYF.

V usage is TRBV6-5 and J usage is TRBJ1-2; unclear D gene. V was trimmed by 4 bases and J by 0 bases, leaving 6 bases between them. The CDR3 covers 13 residues. Germline CDR1 is MNHEY and CDR2 is SVGAGI. CDR3 DNA sequence: TGTGCCAGCAGTTTGCTCCCTAACTATGGCTACACCTTC. Encoded protein: CASSLLPNYGYTF.

V gene TRBV10-3 combines with J gene TRBJ1-1; a weak D match, TRBD1 (6 bases). Germline assignment: CDR1 ENHRY and CDR2 SYGVKD. This CDR3 contains 11 residues. Deletions cut 8 bases from V and 6 bases from J, with 10 bases between. The DNA for the CDR3 is TGTGCCATCCTAAGGGGGGCTGAAGCTTTCTTT. It specifies CAILRGAEAFF.

The chain is built from TRBV29-1 and TRBJ2-2; 9 nucleotides line up with TRBD1. The CDR3 extends over 16 amino acids. Trimming at V came to 0 bases and at J to 6 bases, leaving 8 bases not matched to a gene. CDR1 and CDR2 from the germline V gene are SQVTM and ANQGSEA. The CDR3 bases are TGCAGCGTTGAAGATCATTACAGGGGGCGATCCGGGGAGCTGTTTTTT. Encoded protein: CSVEDHYRGRSGELFF.

This clonotype has only a few counts. The J gene is TRBJ1-3, the V gene TRBV6-5; possibly TRBD1 for D (5 bases). The CDR3 has 14 residues. V shed 2 bases and J shed 2 bases, with 7 bases lying between them. Germline V gives CDR1 MNHEY, CDR2 SVGAGI. The CDR3 sequence is CASSYGGTGNTIYF. The CDR3 bases are TGTGCCAGCAGTTACGGGGGTACTGGAAACACCATATATTTT.

This clonotype appeared a few times. The chain links TRBV6-5 to TRBJ1-2; no reliable D call. CDR1 and CDR2 from the germline V gene are MNHEY and SVGAGI. Trimming took 8 bases from V and 4 from J, leaving 17 bases between them. This CDR3 region has 14 residues. The CDR3 DNA reads as TGTGCCAGCTTAGACTCCAACCGGGGCTATGGCTACACCTTC. It yields the protein CASLDSNRGYGYTF.

This clonotype was recorded many times. The chain joins TRBV7-2 to TRBJ1-5, with D perhaps TRBD1 (6 bases). This CDR3 contains 17 residues. Trimming removed 2 bases from V and 3 bases from J, with 17 bases in between. Germline V CDR1 and CDR2: SGHTA, FQGNSA. The DNA for the CDR3 is TGTGCCAGCAGCTTAATGGGCGGGGGGGCGTACAATCAGCCCCAGCATTTT. Its protein is CASSLMGGGAYNQPQHF.

V gene TRBV5-6 combines with J gene TRBJ2-1, with TRBD2 matching over 11 bases. The CDR3 loop spans 18 amino acids. V shed 0 bases, J shed 5 bases, and the junction held 10 bases outside the gene matches. Germline V gives CDR1 SGHDT, CDR2 YYEEEE. Here the CDR3 DNA reads TGTGCCAGCAGCTTGGGTCTTCCTAGCGGGGGGCCCCACAATGAGCAGTTCTTC. Amino acids: CASSLGLPSGGPHNEQFF.

This clonotype has more than one count but fewer than ten. The chain carries TRBV6-1 and TRBJ2-7, with 7 bases fitting TRBD1. V gave up 10 bases and J gave up 2 bases; unmatched junction bases: 14. Germline V gene sequence: CDR1 MNHNS, CDR2 SASEGT. The CDR3 runs to 15 residues. The CDR3 bases are TGTGCCACTCTCGATTTTACAGGGGTTCCCTACGAGCAGTACTTC. Protein sequence: CATLDFTGVPYEQYF.

The chain has TRBV25-1 and TRBJ1-2; 7 bases agree with TRBD1. The CDR3 sequence is 16 residues long. Per the germline V gene, CDR1 is MGHDK and CDR2 is SYGVNS. The J segment lost 6 bases and the V segment lost 2 bases, leaving 12 bases of the junction unmatched. CDR3 amino acids: CASSEALAGGFDGYTF. CDR3 DNA: TGTGCCAGCAGTGAAGCTCTGGCAGGGGGATTTGATGGCTACACCTTC.

The chain combines TRBV9 with TRBJ2-1; D unresolved. The CDR3 sequence is 12 residues long. V was clipped by 4 bases and J by 6 bases, with 8 bases between them. From germline, CDR1 is SGDLS and CDR2 YYNGEE. CDR3 amino acids: CASSPHLNEQFF. DNA for the CDR3: TGTGCCAGCAGCCCCCACCTCAATGAGCAGTTCTTC.